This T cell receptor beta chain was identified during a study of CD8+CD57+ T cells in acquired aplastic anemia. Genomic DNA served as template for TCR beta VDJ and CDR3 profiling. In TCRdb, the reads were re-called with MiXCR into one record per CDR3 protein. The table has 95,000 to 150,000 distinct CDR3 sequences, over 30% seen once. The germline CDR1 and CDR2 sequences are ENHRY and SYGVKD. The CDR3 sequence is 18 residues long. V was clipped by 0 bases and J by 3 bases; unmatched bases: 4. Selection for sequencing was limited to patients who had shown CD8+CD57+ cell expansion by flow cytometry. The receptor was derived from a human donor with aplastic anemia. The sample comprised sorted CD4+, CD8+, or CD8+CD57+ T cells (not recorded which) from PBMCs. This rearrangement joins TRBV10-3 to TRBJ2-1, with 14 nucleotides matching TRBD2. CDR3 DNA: TGTGCCATCAGTGAGTCGGGGACTAGCGGGGGACACTACAATGAGCAGTTCTTC. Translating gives CAISESGTSGGHYNEQFF.